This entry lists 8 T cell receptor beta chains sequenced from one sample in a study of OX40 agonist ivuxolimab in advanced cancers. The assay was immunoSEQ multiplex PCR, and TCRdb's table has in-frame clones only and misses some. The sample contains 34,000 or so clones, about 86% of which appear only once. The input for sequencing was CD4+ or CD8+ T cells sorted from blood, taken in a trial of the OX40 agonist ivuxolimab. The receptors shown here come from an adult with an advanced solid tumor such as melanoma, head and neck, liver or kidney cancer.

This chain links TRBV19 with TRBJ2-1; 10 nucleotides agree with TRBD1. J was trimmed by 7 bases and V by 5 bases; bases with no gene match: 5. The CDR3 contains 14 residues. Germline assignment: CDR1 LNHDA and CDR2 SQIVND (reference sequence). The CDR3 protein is CASSGQGEGNEQFF. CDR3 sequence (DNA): TGTGCCAGTAGTGGACAGGGGGAGGGAAATGAGCAGTTCTTC. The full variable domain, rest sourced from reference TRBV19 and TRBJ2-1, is DGGITQSPKYLFRKEGQNVTLSCEQNLNHDAMYWYRQDPGQGLRLIYYSQIVNDFQKGDIAEGYSVSREKKESFPLTVTSAQKNPTAFYLCASSGQGEGNEQFFGPGTRLTVL.

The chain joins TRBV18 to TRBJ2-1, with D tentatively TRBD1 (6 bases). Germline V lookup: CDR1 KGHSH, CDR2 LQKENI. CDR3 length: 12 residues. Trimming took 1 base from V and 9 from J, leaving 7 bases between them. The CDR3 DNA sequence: TGTGCCAGCTCACCACAGGGGGTTGAGCAGTTCTTC. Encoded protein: CASSPQGVEQFF.

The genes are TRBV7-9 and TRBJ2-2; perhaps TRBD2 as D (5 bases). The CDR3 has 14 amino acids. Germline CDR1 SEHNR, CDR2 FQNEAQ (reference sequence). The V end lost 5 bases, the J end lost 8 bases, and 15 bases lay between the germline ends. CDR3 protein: CASSQWTLRGELFF. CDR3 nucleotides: TGTGCCAGCAGCCAGTGGACTCTACGGGGGGAGCTGTTTTTT.

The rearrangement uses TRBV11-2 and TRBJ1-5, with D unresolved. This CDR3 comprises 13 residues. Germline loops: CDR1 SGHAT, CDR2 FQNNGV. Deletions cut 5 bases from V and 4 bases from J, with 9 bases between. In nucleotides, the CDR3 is TGTGCCAGCAGCCCCGAATGGAATCAGCCCCAGCATTTT. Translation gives CASSPEWNQPQHF.

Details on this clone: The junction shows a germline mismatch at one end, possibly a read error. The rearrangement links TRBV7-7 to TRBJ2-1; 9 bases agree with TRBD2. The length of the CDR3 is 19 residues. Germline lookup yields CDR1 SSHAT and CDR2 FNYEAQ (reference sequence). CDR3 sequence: CASSLGIWLAGTTGNEQFF. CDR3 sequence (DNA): TGTGCTAGCAGCTTAGGGATATGGCTAGCGGGGACAACTGGGAATGAGCAGTTCTTC.

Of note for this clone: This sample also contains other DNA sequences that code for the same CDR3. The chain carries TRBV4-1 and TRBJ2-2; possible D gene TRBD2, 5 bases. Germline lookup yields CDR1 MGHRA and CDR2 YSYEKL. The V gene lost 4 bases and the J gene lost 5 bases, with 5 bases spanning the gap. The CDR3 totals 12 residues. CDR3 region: CASSPGTGELFF. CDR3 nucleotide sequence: TGCGCCAGCAGCCCGGGAACCGGGGAGCTGTTTTTT.

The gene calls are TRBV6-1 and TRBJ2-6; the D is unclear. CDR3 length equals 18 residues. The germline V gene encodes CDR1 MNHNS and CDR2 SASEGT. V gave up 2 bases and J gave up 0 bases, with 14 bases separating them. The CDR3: CASSERLVGPSGANVLTF. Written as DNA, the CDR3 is TGTGCCAGCAGTGAAAGGCTTGTAGGCCCCTCTGGGGCCAACGTCCTGACTTTC.

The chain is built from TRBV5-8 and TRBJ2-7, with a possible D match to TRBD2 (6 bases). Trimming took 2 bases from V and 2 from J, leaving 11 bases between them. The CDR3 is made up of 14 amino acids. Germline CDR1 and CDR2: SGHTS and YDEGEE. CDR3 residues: CASSFPGEAYEQYF. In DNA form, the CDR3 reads TGTGCCAGCAGCTTCCCGGGGGAGGCCTACGAGCAGTACTTC.